A selection of T cell receptor beta chains follows, all from one sample in a study of T cell changes during pregnancy in multiple sclerosis. Generated by immunoSEQ multiplex PCR, the TCRdb table keeps only in-frame clones and is missing some. The sample lists about 31,000 clones, about 92% occurring once. The material was CD4+ T cells from peripheral blood mononuclear cells, obtained in the second trimester of pregnancy. The receptor source for this set is a female donor with multiple sclerosis, enrolled in a pregnancy study. Both conserved end residues are part of each CDR3. D genes are given only for firm matches. Part of the rows lack a size; the others show once, few, many or a class for expanded clones.

j_call | clone_size | v_call | d_call | cdr3_aa | cdr3_nt
TRBJ2-3 | NA | TRBV6-4 | TRBD2 | CASSDGPSGGDTQYF | TGTGCCAGCAGTGACGGTCCTAGCGGGGGAGATACGCAGTATTTT
TRBJ2-7 | NA | TRBV6-1 | TRBD2 | CASQGTSGSYEQYF | TGTGCCAGCCAAGGGACTAGCGGTTCCTACGAGCAGTACTTC
TRBJ2-3 | NA | TRBV4-3 | NA | CASSQAISGSTDTQYF | TGCGCCAGCAGCCAAGCCATTAGCGGAAGCACAGATACGCAGTATTTT
TRBJ2-5 | NA | TRBV7-7 | NA | CASSLGVQPQETQYF | TGTGCCAGCAGCTTAGGGGTACAGCCCCAAGAGACCCAGTACTTC
TRBJ2-7 | NA | TRBV5-6 | NA | CASSGWADYEQYF | TGTGCCAGCAGCGGATGGGCCGACTACGAGCAGTACTTC
TRBJ2-4 | NA | TRBV2 | TRBD1 | CASRAGQVAKNIQYF | TGTGCCAGCAGGGCAGGACAGGTTGCCAAAAACATTCAGTACTTC
TRBJ1-1 | NA | TRBV11-2 | NA | CASSFKANTEAFF | TGTGCCAGCAGCTTTAAAGCGAACACTGAAGCTTTCTTT
TRBJ2-5 | once | TRBV6-7 | TRBD1 | CASSYSSGQGARKQETQYF | TGTGCCAGCAGTTACTCCTCGGGACAGGGGGCTCGAAAACAAGAGACCCAGTACTTC
TRBJ1-3 | once | TRBV7-8 | NA | CASTPRGRSGPSGNTIYF | TGTGCCAGCACCCCAAGAGGTCGGTCAGGGCCCTCTGGAAACACCATATATTTT
TRBJ2-1 | NA | TRBV5-1 | TRBD2 | CASSLGLAGNEQFF | TGCGCCAGCAGCTTGGGTCTAGCGGGGAATGAGCAGTTCTTC
TRBJ2-2 | NA | TRBV27 | TRBD2 | CASSLFTSGMTGELFF | TGTGCCAGCAGTTTATTCACTAGCGGGATGACCGGGGAGCTGTTTTTT
TRBJ2-3 | NA | TRBV4-2 | TRBD2 | CASSQGTTSGRVPDTQYF | TGTGCCAGCAGCCAGGGCACAACTAGCGGGAGGGTCCCAGATACGCAGTATTTT
TRBJ2-2 | NA | TRBV29-1 | TRBD1 | CSAEAGGRTGELFF | TGCAGCGCCGAAGCAGGGGGCCGGACCGGGGAGCTGTTTTTT
TRBJ2-5 | NA | TRBV4-1 | NA | CASSQDGGETQYF | TGCGCCAGCAGCCAAGACGGGGGTGAGACCCAGTACTTC
TRBJ1-2 | NA | TRBV28 | NA | CATHRRGTYYGYTF | TGTGCCACCCATCGAAGGGGCACCTACTATGGCTACACCTTC